This T cell receptor (beta chain) was identified during a study of control samples from healthy donors and cancer patients. Sequencing was performed with immunoSEQ multiplex PCR; in TCRdb, only in-frame clones are kept and a portion is missing. The sample has approximately 120,000 clones; less than 95% are singletons. Germline V gene lookup returns CDR1 MNHEY and CDR2 SVGAGI. This CDR3 has 14 amino acids. V gave up 2 bases and J gave up 7 bases, with 14 bases separating them. The material sequenced was blood. This clonotype was sampled from a human donor in good health. The donor label of this sample is uncertain. V usage is TRBV6-5 and J usage is TRBJ1-2; D remains unclear. CDR3 residues: CASSYAGRLGGYTF. DNA for the CDR3: TGTGCCAGCAGTTACGCCGGACGCCTGGGTGGCTACACCTTC.